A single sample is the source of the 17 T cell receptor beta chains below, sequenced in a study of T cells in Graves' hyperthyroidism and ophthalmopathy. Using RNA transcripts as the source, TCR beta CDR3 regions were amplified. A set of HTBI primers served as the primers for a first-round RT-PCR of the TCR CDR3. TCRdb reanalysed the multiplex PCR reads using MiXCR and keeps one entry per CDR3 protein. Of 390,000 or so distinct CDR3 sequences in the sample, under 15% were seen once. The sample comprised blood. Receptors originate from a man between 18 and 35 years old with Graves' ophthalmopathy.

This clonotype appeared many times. This chain's CDR3 is CASSLMAEQFF. Written as DNA, the CDR3 is TGTGCCAGCAGCCTTATGGCTGAGCAGTTCTTC. The V call is TRBV11-2, the J call TRBJ2-1, with unresolved D. The CDR3 is 11 amino acids. V lost 5 bases, J lost 9 bases, and 8 bases lay in between. The germline V gene encodes CDR1 SGHAT and CDR2 FQNNGV.

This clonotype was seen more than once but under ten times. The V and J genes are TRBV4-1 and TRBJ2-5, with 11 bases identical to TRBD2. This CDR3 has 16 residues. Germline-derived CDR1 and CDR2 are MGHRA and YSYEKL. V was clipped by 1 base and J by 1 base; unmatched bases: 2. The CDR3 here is CASSQVAGGTQETQYF. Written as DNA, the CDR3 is TGCGCCAGCAGCCAAGTAGCGGGAGGGACCCAAGAGACCCAGTACTTC.

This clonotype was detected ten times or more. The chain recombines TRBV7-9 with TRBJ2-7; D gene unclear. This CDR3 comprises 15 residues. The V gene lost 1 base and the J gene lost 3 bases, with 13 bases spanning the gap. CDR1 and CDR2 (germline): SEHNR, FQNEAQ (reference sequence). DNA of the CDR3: TGTGCCAGCAGCTTAGGGCTACCAAGTAGCTACGAGCAGTACTTC. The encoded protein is CASSLGLPSSYEQYF.

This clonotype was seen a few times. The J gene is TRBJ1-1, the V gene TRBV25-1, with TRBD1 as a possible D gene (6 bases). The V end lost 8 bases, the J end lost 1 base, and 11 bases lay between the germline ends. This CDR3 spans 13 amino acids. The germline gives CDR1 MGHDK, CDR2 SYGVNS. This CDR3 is CASQQGKNTEAFF. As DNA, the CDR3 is TGTGCCAGCCAACAGGGCAAGAACACTGAAGCTTTCTTT.

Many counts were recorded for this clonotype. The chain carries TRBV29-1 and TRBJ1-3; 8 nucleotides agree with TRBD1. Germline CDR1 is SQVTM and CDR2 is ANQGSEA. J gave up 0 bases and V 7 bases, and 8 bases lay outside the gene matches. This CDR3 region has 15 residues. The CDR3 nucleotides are TGCAGCGCCCGGGACAGGTTGGACTCTGGAAACACCATATATTTT. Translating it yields CSARDRLDSGNTIYF.

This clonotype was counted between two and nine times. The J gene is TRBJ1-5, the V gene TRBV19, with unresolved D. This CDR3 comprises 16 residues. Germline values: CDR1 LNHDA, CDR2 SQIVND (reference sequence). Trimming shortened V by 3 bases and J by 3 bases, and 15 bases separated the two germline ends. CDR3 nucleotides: TGTGCCAGTAGTATTTATGGCGGCCGACTCAATCAGCCCCAGCATTTT. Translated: CASSIYGGRLNQPQHF.

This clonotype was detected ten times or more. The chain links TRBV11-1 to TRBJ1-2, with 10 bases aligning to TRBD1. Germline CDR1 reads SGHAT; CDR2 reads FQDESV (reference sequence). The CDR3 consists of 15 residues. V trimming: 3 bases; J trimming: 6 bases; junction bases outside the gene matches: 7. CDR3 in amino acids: CASSFDRTGGNGYTF. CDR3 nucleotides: TGTGCCAGCAGCTTCGACCGGACAGGGGGGAATGGCTACACCTTC.

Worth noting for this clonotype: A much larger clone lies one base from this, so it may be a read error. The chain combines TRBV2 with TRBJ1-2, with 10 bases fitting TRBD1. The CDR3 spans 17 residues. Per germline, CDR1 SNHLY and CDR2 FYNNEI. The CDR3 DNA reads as TGTGCCAGCAGATCGGGGACAGGGGAAATCCCTAACTATGGCTGCACCTTC. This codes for CASRSGTGEIPNYGCTF.

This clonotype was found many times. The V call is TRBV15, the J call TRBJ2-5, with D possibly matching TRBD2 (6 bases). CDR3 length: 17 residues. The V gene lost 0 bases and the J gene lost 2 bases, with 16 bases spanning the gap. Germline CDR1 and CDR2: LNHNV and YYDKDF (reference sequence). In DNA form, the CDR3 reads TGTGCCACCAGCAGAGATTGGGGGGAACCACCACAAGAGACCCAGTACTTC. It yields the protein CATSRDWGEPPQETQYF.

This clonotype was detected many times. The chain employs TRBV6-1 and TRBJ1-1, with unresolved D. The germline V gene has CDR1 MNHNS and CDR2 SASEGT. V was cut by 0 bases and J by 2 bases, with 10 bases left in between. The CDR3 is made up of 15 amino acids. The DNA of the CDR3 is TGTGCCAGCAGTGAAGCGATTAGGAGTAACACTGAAGCTTTCTTT. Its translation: CASSEAIRSNTEAFF.

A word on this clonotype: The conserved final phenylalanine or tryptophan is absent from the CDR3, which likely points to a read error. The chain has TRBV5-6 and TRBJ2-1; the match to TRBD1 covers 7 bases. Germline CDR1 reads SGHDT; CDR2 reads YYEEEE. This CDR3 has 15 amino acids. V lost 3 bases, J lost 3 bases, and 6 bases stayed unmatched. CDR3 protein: CASSWQGQHYNEQFL. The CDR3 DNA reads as TGTGCCAGCAGCTGGCAGGGACAGCACTACAATGAGCAGTTCCTC.

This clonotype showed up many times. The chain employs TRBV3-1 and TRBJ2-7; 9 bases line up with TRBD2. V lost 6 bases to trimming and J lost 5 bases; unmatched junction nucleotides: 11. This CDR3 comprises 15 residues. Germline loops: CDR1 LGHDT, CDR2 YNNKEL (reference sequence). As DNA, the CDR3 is TGTGCCAGCAGGCTTAGCGGGAGTGCATTCAACGAGCAGTACTTC. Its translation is CASRLSGSAFNEQYF.

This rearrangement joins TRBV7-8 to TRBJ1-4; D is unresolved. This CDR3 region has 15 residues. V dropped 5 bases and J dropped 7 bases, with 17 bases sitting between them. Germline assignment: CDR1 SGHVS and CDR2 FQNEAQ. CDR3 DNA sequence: TGTGCCAGCAGCCCGTTAGTAGGGATGGGTGAAAAACTGTTTTTT. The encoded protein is CASSPLVGMGEKLFF.

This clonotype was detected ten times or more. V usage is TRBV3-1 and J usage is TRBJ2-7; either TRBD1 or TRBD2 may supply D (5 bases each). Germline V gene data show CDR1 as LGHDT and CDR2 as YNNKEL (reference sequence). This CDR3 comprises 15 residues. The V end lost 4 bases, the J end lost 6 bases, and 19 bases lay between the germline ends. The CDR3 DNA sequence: TGTGCCAGCAGCCCGAAGGGGACCCGAGTTCGCGAGCAGTACTTC. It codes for CASSPKGTRVREQYF.

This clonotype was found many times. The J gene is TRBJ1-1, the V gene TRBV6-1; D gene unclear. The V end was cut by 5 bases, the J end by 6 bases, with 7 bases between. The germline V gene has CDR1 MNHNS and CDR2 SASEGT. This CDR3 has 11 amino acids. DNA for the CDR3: TGTGCCAGCAGTCCACGAGCTGAAGCTTTCTTT. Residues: CASSPRAEAFF.

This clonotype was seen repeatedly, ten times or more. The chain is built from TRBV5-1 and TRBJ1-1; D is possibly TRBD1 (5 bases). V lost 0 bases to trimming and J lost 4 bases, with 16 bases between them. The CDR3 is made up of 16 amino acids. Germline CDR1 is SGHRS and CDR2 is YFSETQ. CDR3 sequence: CASSLGSGGPRTEAFF. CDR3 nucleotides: TGCGCCAGCAGCTTGGGGTCGGGGGGACCCCGCACTGAAGCTTTCTTT.

CDR3: CASRLREPGGLNYGYTF. CDR3 nucleotides: TGCGCCAGCCGTCTCCGCGAGCCAGGGGGCCTGAACTATGGCTACACCTTC. The gene calls are TRBV5-1 and TRBJ1-2; TRBD1 agrees at 8 bases. Germline CDR1 is SGHRS and CDR2 is YFSETQ. The CDR3 runs 17 residues. The J segment lost 2 bases and the V segment lost 7 bases, leaving 16 bases of the junction unmatched.